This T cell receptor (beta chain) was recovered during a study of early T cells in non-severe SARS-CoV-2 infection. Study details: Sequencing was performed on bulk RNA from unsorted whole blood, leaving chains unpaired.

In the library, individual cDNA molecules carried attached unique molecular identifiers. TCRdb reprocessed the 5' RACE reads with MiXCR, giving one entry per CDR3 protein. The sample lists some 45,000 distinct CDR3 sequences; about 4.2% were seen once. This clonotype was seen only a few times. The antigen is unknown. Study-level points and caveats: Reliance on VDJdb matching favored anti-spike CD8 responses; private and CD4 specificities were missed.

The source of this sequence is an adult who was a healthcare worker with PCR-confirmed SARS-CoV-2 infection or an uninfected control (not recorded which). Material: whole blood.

The CDR3 protein is CASSQGGLIATNEKLFF. CDR3 coding DNA: TGTGCCAGCAGCCAAGGGGGCTTAATTGCAACTAATGAAAAACTGTTTTTT. This chain connects TRBV14 to TRBJ1-4; TRBD1 might be the D (5 bases). V was shortened by 1 base and J by 0 bases, with 12 bases between the two germline ends. CDR1 and CDR2 from the germline V gene are SGHDN and FVKESK. This CDR3 spans 17 amino acids.